The sequence of this T cell receptor beta chain was determined in a study of T-cell reconstitution after alpha-beta-depleted transplantation in children (dated by TCRdb to the mid-2010s). Concerning the study at large: The study quantitatively tracked T-cell immune reconstitution after TCRalphabeta/CD19-depleted allogeneic hematopoietic cell transplantation in children using TCR repertoire profiling.

This specimen's treatment or condition label, interpreted: allogeneic hematopoietic cell transplantation with graft depleted of TCRalphabeta T cells and CD19 B cells. The children who served as transplant recipients had been given grafts of TCRalphabeta/CD19-depleted allogeneic hematopoietic cells. General conclusions and limits of the study: In some patients, the high TCRbeta diversity seen at day 60 was put down to recipient T cells and intrathymic progenitors that had survived conditioning. Hyperexpanded clone frequencies declined over subsequent months; after one year, T-cell counts and TCRbeta diversity were mostly attributed to newly produced T cells. The apparently early alphabetaT-cell count recovery about two months after transplant was reportedly dependent on only several hundred rapidly expanded clones derived from non-depleted graft cells.

The method was PCR. Sequencing was performed on an Illumina HiSeq 2500. Molecular barcoding was employed in the preparation of TCR libraries, with unique molecular identifiers being used to normalize TCRbeta repertoire quantification. TCRdb handled the public reads itself, with Q25 trimming in fastp and clone calling in MiXCR, and kept productive beta chains. Every CDR3 protein is listed once, alongside the most common genes and DNA of its rows. The sample contains 600,000 to 800,000 distinct CDR3 sequences, roughly 14% of them found a single time. Of the sample, about 0.79% is held by the ten largest clones. According to the germline V gene (reference sequence), CDR1 reads DFQATT and CDR2 reads SNEGSKA. A distance of 17 bases separates the germline ends of V and J, which lose 3 bases and 2 bases respectively. The CDR3 runs 15 amino acids, cysteine and phenylalanine included. The kept DNA is CDR3 alone, 45 bases in frame from the first base.

With regard to this clonotype: What this receptor recognizes is not known. Base qualities are missing; no much larger clone stands one base away.

The sequence came from a girl aged 2-10 years with congenital amegakaryocytic thrombocytopenia, due to receive a stem cell transplant. This chain joins TRBV20-1 to TRBJ2-7, with the D gene call left open. The source material was PBMCs, sampled before TCRalphabeta/CD19-depleted stem cell transplant. The bases are TGCAGTGCTAGTCCCCCTTTAGTGGGCCCCTACGAGCAGTACTTC. Translated, this is CSASPPLVGPYEQYF.